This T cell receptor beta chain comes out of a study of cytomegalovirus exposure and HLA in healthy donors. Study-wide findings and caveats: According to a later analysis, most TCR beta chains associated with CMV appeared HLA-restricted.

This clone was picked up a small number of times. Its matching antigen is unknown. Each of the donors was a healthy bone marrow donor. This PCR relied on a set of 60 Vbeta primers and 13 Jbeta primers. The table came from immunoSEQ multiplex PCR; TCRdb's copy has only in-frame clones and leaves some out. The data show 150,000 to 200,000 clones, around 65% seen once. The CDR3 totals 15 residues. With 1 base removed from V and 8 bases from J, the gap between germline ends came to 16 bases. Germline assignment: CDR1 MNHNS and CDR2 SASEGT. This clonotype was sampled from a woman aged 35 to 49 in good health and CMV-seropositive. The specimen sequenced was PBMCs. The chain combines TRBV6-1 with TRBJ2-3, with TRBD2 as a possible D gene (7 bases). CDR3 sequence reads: CASSEGAGADGTQYF. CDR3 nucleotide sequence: TGTGCCAGCAGTGAAGGGGCGGGGGCGGACGGTACGCAGTATTTT.